This TCR beta chain was captured in a study of T cells in Graves' hyperthyroidism and ophthalmopathy. Whole-study results and caveats: Among thyroid clonotypes expanded above 0.001, most also appeared in blood.

Patients counted as stable if ophthalmopathy did not develop within 18 months. Exclusions: uncontrolled infection, other autoimmune disease, pregnancy, lactation. Germline CDR1 GTSNPN, CDR2 SVGIG (reference sequence). The CDR3 is 12 amino acids. Trimming pared 8 bases from V and 0 bases from J, leaving 10 bases between. Researchers amplified the TCR beta CDR3 regions from RNA transcripts. The HTBI primer set served for first-round RT-PCR of the TCR CDR3. TCRdb ran MiXCR on the multiplex PCR reads and lists one entry per CDR3 protein. The sample gives a few hundred thousand distinct CDR3 sequences, approximately 15% of which show up once; around a third is in the top ten. On this clonotype itself: Its antigen is currently unknown.

This TCR was recovered from a woman aged 25 to 39 with Graves' hyperthyroidism. The specimen sequenced was blood. This chain links TRBV30 with TRBJ1-1; D possibly corresponds to TRBD1 (5 bases). The CDR3 coding sequence is TGTGCCAGGGGCCGGATGAACACTGAAGCTTTCTTT. Translating gives CARGRMNTEAFF.